Below, 18 T cell receptor beta chains from the same sample are listed, as sequenced in a study of siplizumab effects on memory and regulatory T cells. This table comes from immunoSEQ multiplex PCR, and its TCRdb copy is limited to in-frame clones, with some not included. The repertoire holds tens of thousands of clones, with approximately 96% as singletons. Sequenced input: naive CD4+ T cells sorted from blood. The origin of the receptors is a human donor in good health.

The J gene is TRBJ1-5, the V gene TRBV5-8; D not certain. Trimming removed 0 bases from V and 4 bases from J, with 11 bases in between. Looked up from germline, CDR1 is SGHTS and CDR2 is YDEGEE. The CDR3 is made up of 15 amino acids. The CDR3 sequence: CASSLVLAANQPQHF. CDR3 nucleotide sequence: TGTGCCAGCAGCTTGGTTTTGGCAGCTAATCAGCCCCAGCATTTT.

This clone has only one observation. This chain joins TRBV2 and TRBJ1-2; D is uncertain. CDR1 is SNHLY, CDR2 FYNNEI, per germline. The CDR3 totals 13 residues. Trimming took off 6 bases at V and 4 bases at J, with 12 bases between the two ends. CDR3 protein: CASRPQQSYGYTF. The CDR3 nucleotides are TGTGCCAGCAGACCCCAGCAATCCTATGGCTACACCTTC.

The rearrangement links TRBV30 to TRBJ1-2; TRBD1 is a possible D gene (6 bases). In germline, CDR1 is GTSNPN, CDR2 SVGIG (reference sequence). CDR3 length equals 15 residues. V was pared by 2 bases and J by 6 bases, with 19 bases between. CDR3 amino acids: CAWSFSYRAGDGYTF. The CDR3 coding sequence is TGTGCCTGGAGTTTCTCGTACAGGGCGGGAGATGGCTACACCTTC.

This clone occurred once. The genes are TRBV2 and TRBJ2-7; 8 nucleotides align to TRBD1. Germline trimming cut 9 bases from V and 6 bases from J; bases unmatched to any gene: 13. The CDR3 contains 14 residues. Per germline, CDR1 SNHLY and CDR2 FYNNEI. The CDR3 region is CASTQTGAGGEQYF. The CDR3 DNA is TGTGCCAGTACCCAGACAGGGGCAGGTGGCGAGCAGTACTTC.

The CDR3 DNA follows: TGTGCCAGCAGCTTGTCAGAACTCACCGGGGAGCTGTTTTTT. The encoded protein is CASSLSELTGELFF. The J gene is TRBJ2-2, the V gene TRBV5-4; D remains unclear. The CDR3 has 14 residues. The germline gives CDR1 SGHNT, CDR2 YYREEE (reference sequence). V lost 1 base, J lost 4 bases, and 8 bases lay in between. Drawing the rest from reference TRBV5-4 and TRBJ2-2, the complete variable domain is ETGVTQSPTHLIKTRGQQVTLRCSSQSGHNTVSWYQQALGQGPQFIFQYYREEENGRGNFPPRFSGLQFPNYSSELNVNALELDDSALYLCASSLSELTGELFFGEGSRLTVL.

The V gene is TRBV9, the J gene TRBJ2-7; D is unclear. The CDR3 runs to 15 residues. Germline V gene lookup returns CDR1 SGDLS and CDR2 YYNGEE. Deletions cut 2 bases from V and 3 bases from J, with 15 bases between. The CDR3 loop is CASSVGRSQDYEQYF. Written as DNA, the CDR3 is TGTGCCAGCAGCGTCGGCCGAAGCCAGGACTACGAGCAGTACTTC.

The chain is built from TRBV4-3 and TRBJ2-1, with a tentative D call TRBD2 (5 bases). The V end was cut by 0 bases, the J end by 3 bases, with 21 bases between. This CDR3 region has 19 residues. The germline V gene encodes CDR1 LGHNA and CDR2 YSLEER. The CDR3 coding sequence is TGCGCCAGCAGCCAAGATCGAATCAGGCAAAGGGAGAACTACAATGAGCAGTTCTTC. Translating it yields CASSQDRIRQRENYNEQFF.

The chain recombines TRBV5-1 with TRBJ2-3; 10 bases line up with TRBD2. CDR3 size: 16 residues. Germline V gives CDR1 SGHRS, CDR2 YFSETQ. The junction had 6 bases not matched to a gene; V was cut back by 4 bases and J by 1 base. CDR3 in DNA: TGCGCCAGCAGCATACCCGGACTAGCGGGCACAGATACGCAGTATTTT. It is translated as CASSIPGLAGTDTQYF.

The genes are TRBV6-5 and TRBJ2-7, with 8 bases fitting TRBD1. Germline trimming cut 4 bases from V and 0 bases from J; bases unmatched to any gene: 5. In germline, CDR1 is MNHEY, CDR2 SVGAGI. This CDR3 has 15 residues. The CDR3 nucleotides read TGTGCCAGCAGTTCCTCCGGGACAGGCTCCTACGAGCAGTACTTC. Its protein product is CASSSSGTGSYEQYF.

The V gene is TRBV27, the J gene TRBJ1-2; TRBD1 is a possible D gene (6 bases). The CDR3 covers 13 residues. V lost 5 bases and J 4 bases, leaving 11 bases between the germline ends. Germline loops: CDR1 MNHEY, CDR2 SMNVEV (reference sequence). In DNA, the CDR3 is TGTGCCAGCAGTCTAGGGGGGGTCTATGGCTACACCTTC. Its protein product is CASSLGGVYGYTF.

The V call is TRBV13, the J call TRBJ2-1; the D is unclear. Germline assignment: CDR1 PRHDT and CDR2 FYEKMQ (reference sequence). Trimming pared 6 bases from V and 0 bases from J, leaving 12 bases between. The CDR3 loop spans 15 amino acids. The CDR3 protein is CASSLYGGSYNEQFF. DNA of the CDR3: TGTGCCAGCAGTTTGTACGGCGGCTCCTACAATGAGCAGTTCTTC.

The chain carries TRBV5-1 and TRBJ1-6; tentatively, D is TRBD1 (6 bases). Trimming removed 3 bases at V and 5 bases at J, with 12 bases between. CDR3 length: 15 residues. Germline V gene sequence: CDR1 SGHRS, CDR2 YFSETQ. The CDR3 reads CASSSGQLNNSPLHF. CDR3 in DNA: TGCGCCAGCAGCTCCGGACAGCTTAATAATTCACCCCTCCACTTT. Full variable domain (missing parts from reference TRBV5-1 and TRBJ1-6): KAGVTQTPRYLIKTRGQQVTLSCSPISGHRSVSWYQQTPGQGLQFLFEYFSETQRNKGNFPGRFSGRQFSNSRSEMNVSTLELGDSALYLCASSSGQLNNSPLHFGNGTRLTVT.

The genes are TRBV2 and TRBJ2-7, with a tentative D call TRBD2 (5 bases). Trimming stripped 1 base from V and 5 bases from J, with 9 bases between. This CDR3 contains 13 residues. In germline, CDR1 is SNHLY, CDR2 FYNNEI. CDR3 sequence: CASSEELANEQYF. The CDR3 nucleotides are TGTGCCAGCAGTGAAGAGTTAGCGAACGAGCAGTACTTC. Combining the CDR3 with reference TRBV2 and TRBJ2-7 gives the whole variable domain EPEVTQTPSHQVTQMGQEVILRCVPISNHLYFYWYRQILGQKVEFLVSFYNNEISEKSEIFDDQFSVERPDGSNFTLKIRSTKLEDSAMYFCASSEELANEQYFGPGTRLTVT.

The V gene is TRBV7-3, the J gene TRBJ1-1; D is possibly TRBD1 (6 bases). The germline V and J ends were trimmed by 2 bases and 6 bases, with 13 bases remaining between them. This CDR3 region has 14 residues. Germline-derived CDR1 and CDR2 are SGHTA and FQGTGA. CDR3 in DNA: TGTGCCAGCAGCTTAGGGGGCGTAGGCTCTGAAGCTTTCTTT. It codes for CASSLGGVGSEAFF.

The chain couples TRBV6-5 to TRBJ1-5; possible D gene TRBD1, 5 bases. Looked up from germline, CDR1 is MNHEY and CDR2 is SVGAGI. The CDR3 sequence is 13 residues long. Deletions cut 6 bases from V and 6 bases from J, with 12 bases between. The CDR3 region has the DNA TGTGCCAGCAGCCGAGGGGTCGGTCAGCCCCAGCATTTT. Its protein product is CASSRGVGQPQHF.

The chain carries TRBV5-4 and TRBJ1-4; D is unresolved. Trimming removed 4 bases from V and 0 bases from J, with 10 bases in between. CDR1 is SGHNT, CDR2 YYREEE, per germline (reference sequence). The CDR3 is 15 residues long. In DNA, the CDR3 is TGTGCCAGCAGCGCCACGGGTGCAACTAATGAAAAACTGTTTTTT. Encoded protein: CASSATGATNEKLFF. Filled out from reference TRBV5-4 and TRBJ1-4, the complete variable domain reads ETGVTQSPTHLIKTRGQQVTLRCSSQSGHNTVSWYQQALGQGPQFIFQYYREEENGRGNFPPRFSGLQFPNYSSELNVNALELDDSALYLCASSATGATNEKLFFGSGTQLSVL.

This chain links TRBV5-1 with TRBJ1-6; D ambiguous. Germline CDR1 reads SGHRS; CDR2 reads YFSETQ. V lost 2 bases to trimming and J lost 5 bases, with 14 bases between them. This CDR3 has 16 residues. The CDR3 DNA follows: TGCGCCAGCAGCTTTAATAGTGTCAGTAATAATTCACCCCTCCACTTT. This gives the protein CASSFNSVSNNSPLHF.

The J gene is TRBJ2-5, the V gene TRBV2; 8 bases line up with TRBD2. The J segment lost 5 bases and the V segment lost 2 bases, leaving 13 bases of the junction unmatched. The CDR3 sequence is 17 residues long. Germline V gives CDR1 SNHLY, CDR2 FYNNEI. The CDR3: CASSEYRLAGYPETQYF. CDR3 nucleotides: TGTGCCAGCAGTGAATACAGGTTAGCGGGGTATCCGGAGACCCAGTACTTC. The full variable domain, with the rest looked up from reference TRBV2 and TRBJ2-5, is EPEVTQTPSHQVTQMGQEVILRCVPISNHLYFYWYRQILGQKVEFLVSFYNNEISEKSEIFDDQFSVERPDGSNFTLKIRSTKLEDSAMYFCASSEYRLAGYPETQYFGPGTRLLVL.